This TCR beta chain was sequenced for a study of yellow fever vaccine responses in identical twins. Findings of the study overall: On the reported evidence, twins' vaccine T cell responses seemed partly convergent and partly personalized.

TCRdb reanalysed the RT-PCR reads using MiXCR and keeps one entry per CDR3 protein. Among around 13,000 distinct CDR3 sequences listed, 84% were seen once. The count of this clonotype is one. Its target is unknown. CDR1 and CDR2 (germline): SGHNT, YENEEA. This CDR3 is built from 17 residues. V was clipped by 2 bases and J by 9 bases; unmatched bases: 14. Sequenced material: T cells from blood (PBMCs), unsorted or a sorted subset (not recorded which), taken before or after yellow fever vaccination (not recorded which). The chain employs TRBV11-3 and TRBJ2-1, with 9 positions matching TRBD2. The receptor's source is a young woman who received the yellow fever vaccine. In nucleotides, the CDR3 is TGTGCCAGCAGCTTATTCCTAGCGGGATCTTTAAGTGTTGAGCAGTTCTTC. Protein: CASSLFLAGSLSVEQFF.